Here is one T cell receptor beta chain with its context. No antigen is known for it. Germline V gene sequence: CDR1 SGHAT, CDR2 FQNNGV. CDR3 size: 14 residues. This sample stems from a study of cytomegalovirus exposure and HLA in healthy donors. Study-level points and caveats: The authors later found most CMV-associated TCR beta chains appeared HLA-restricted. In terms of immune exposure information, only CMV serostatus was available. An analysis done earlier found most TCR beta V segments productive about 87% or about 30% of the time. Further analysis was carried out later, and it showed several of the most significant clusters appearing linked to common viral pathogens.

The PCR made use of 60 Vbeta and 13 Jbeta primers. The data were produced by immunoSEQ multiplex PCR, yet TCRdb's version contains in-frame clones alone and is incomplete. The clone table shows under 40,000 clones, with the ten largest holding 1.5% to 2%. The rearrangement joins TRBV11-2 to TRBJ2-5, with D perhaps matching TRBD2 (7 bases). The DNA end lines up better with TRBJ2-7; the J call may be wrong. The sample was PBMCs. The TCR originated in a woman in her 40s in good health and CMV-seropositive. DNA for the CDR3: TGTGCCAGCCGAATAACGGGGGGCGGCTACGAGCAGTACTTC. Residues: CASRITGGGYEQYF.